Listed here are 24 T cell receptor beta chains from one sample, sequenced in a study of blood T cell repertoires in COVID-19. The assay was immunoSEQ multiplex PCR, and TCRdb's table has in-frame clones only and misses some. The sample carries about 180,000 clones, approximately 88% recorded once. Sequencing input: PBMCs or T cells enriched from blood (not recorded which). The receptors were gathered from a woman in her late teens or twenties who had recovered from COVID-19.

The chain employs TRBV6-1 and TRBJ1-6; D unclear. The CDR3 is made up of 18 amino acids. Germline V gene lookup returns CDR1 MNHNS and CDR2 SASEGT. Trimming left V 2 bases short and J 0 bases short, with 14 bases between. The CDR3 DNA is TGTGCCAGCAGTGAATGGGTCGGGAGAAGCTCCTATAATTCACCCCTCCACTTT. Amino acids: CASSEWVGRSSYNSPLHF.

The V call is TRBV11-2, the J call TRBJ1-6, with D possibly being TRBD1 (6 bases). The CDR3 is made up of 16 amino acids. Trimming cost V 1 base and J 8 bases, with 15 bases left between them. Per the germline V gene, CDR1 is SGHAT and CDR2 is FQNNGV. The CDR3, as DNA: TGTGCCAGCAGCTTAGTGGGGGGAGGGGGTTATTCACCCCTCCACTTT. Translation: CASSLVGGGGYSPLHF.

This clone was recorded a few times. The CDR3 DNA is TGTGCCAGCAGCTTAAATCCGAGCCTCGGAGAGACCCAGTACTTC. Its protein product is CASSLNPSLGETQYF. The chain has TRBV11-2 and TRBJ2-5; D call uncertain. The CDR3 loop spans 15 amino acids. Germline assignment: CDR1 SGHAT and CDR2 FQNNGV. Deletions cut 2 bases from V and 4 bases from J, with 14 bases between.

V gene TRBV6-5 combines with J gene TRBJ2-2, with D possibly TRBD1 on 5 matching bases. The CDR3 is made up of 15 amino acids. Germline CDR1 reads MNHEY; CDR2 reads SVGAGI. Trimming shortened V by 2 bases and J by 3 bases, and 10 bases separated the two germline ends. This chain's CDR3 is CASSYAGSDTGELFF. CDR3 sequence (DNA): TGTGCCAGCAGTTACGCAGGGTCGGACACCGGGGAGCTGTTTTTT.

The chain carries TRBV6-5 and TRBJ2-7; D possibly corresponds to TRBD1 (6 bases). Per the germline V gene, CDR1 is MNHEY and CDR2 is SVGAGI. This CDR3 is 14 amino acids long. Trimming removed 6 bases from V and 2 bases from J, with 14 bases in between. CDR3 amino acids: CASRPRGLTYEQYF. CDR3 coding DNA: TGTGCCAGCAGACCCAGGGGCCTGACCTACGAGCAGTACTTC.

The CDR3 DNA follows: TGTGCCAGCGGCTTAATAGCGAACACTGAAGCTTTCTTT. This codes for CASGLIANTEAFF. The V gene is TRBV28, the J gene TRBJ1-1; D gene unclear. Germline CDR1 MDHEN, CDR2 SYDVKM. V gave up 8 bases and J gave up 1 base, with 11 bases separating them. The CDR3 covers 13 residues. Full variable domain (missing parts from reference TRBV28 and TRBJ1-1): DVKVTQSSRYLVKRTGEKVFLECVQDMDHENMFWYRQDPGLGLRLIYFSYDVKMKEKGDIPEGYSVSREKKERFSLILESASTNQTSMYLCASGLIANTEAFFGQGTRLTVV.

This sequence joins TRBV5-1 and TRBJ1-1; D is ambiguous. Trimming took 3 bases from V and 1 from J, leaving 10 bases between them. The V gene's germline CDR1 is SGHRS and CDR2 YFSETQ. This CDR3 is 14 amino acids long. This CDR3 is CASSSRRGNTEAFF. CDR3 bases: TGCGCCAGCAGCTCCCGGCGGGGGAACACTGAAGCTTTCTTT.

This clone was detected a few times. The CDR3 loop reads CASSSGQGARRAFF. The DNA of the CDR3 is TGTGCCAGCAGTTCGGGACAGGGGGCGCGGAGAGCTTTCTTT. V gene TRBV27 combines with J gene TRBJ1-1, with 12 bases that match TRBD1. This CDR3 contains 14 residues. Per germline, CDR1 MNHEY and CDR2 SMNVEV (reference sequence). V gave up 4 bases and J gave up 10 bases; unmatched junction bases: 7.

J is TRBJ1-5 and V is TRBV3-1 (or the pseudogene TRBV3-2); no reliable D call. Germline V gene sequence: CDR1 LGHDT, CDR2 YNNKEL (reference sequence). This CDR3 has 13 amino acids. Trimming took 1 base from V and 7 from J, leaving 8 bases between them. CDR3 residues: CASSQGRVQPQHF. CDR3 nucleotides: TGTGCCAGCAGCCAAGGGAGGGTCCAGCCCCAGCATTTT.

The CDR3 region is CASSLGTDTQYF. The CDR3 nucleotides are TGTGCCAGCAGTCTTGGCACAGATACGCAGTATTTT. The J gene is TRBJ2-3, the V gene TRBV28; D not certain. The CDR3 has 12 residues. The germline gives CDR1 MDHEN, CDR2 SYDVKM. Trimming took off 5 bases at V and 1 base at J, with 4 bases between the two ends.

In DNA, the CDR3 is TGTGCCAGCAGCTCACTAGCGGGGGCCTTCAATGAGCAGTTCTTC. Translating it yields CASSSLAGAFNEQFF. The chain recombines TRBV7-8 with TRBJ2-1, with TRBD2 matching 11 bases. The junction had 5 bases not matched to a gene; V was cut back by 4 bases and J by 6 bases. CDR3 length equals 15 residues. The germline V gene encodes CDR1 SGHVS and CDR2 FQNEAQ.

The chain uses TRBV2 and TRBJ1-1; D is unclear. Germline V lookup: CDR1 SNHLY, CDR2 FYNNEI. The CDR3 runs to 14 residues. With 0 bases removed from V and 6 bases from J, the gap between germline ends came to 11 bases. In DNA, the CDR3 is TGTGCCAGCAGTGAAGCCTCCGGGGTGCCTGAAGCTTTCTTT. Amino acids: CASSEASGVPEAFF.

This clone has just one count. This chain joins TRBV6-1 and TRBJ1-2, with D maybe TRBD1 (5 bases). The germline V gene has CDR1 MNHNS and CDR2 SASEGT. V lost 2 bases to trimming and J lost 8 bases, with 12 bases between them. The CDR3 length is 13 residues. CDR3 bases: TGTGCCAGCAGTGAAAGGGGTGCGTTGGGCTACACCTTC. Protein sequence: CASSERGALGYTF.

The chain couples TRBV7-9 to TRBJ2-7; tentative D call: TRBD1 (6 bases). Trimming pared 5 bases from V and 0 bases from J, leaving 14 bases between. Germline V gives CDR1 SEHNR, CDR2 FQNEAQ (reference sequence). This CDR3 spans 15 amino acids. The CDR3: CASSPKQGASYEQYF. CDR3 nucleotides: TGTGCCAGCAGCCCTAAACAGGGAGCCTCCTACGAGCAGTACTTC.

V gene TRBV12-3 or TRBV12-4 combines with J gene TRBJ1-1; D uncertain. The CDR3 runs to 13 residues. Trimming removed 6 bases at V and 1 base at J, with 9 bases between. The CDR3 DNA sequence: TGTGCCAGCAGCCCCGGAGCGAACACTGAAGCTTTCTTT. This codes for CASSPGANTEAFF.

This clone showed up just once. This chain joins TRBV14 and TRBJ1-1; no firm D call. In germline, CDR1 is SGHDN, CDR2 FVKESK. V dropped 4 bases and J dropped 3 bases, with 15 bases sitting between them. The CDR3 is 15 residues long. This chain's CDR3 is CASSRYVSGYTEAFF. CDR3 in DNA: TGTGCCAGCAGCCGGTATGTATCGGGATACACTGAAGCTTTCTTT. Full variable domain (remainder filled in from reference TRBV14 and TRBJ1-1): EAGVTQFPSHSVIEKGQTVTLRCDPISGHDNLYWYRRVMGKEIKFLLHFVKESKQDESGMPNNRFLAERTGGTYSTLKVQPAELEDSGVYFCASSRYVSGYTEAFFGQGTRLTVV.

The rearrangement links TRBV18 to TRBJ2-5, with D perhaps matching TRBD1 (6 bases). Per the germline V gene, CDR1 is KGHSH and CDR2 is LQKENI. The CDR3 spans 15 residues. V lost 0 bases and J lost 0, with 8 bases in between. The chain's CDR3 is CASSPPAGDQETQYF. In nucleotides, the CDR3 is TGTGCCAGCTCACCACCGGCAGGGGACCAAGAGACCCAGTACTTC.

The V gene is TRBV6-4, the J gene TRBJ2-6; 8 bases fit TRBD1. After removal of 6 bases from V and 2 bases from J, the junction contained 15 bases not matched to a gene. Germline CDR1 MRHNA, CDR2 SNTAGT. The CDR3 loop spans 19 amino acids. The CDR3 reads CASRRTRWTGPPGANVLTF. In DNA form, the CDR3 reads TGTGCCAGCAGGAGAACCAGATGGACAGGGCCGCCTGGGGCCAACGTCCTGACTTTC.

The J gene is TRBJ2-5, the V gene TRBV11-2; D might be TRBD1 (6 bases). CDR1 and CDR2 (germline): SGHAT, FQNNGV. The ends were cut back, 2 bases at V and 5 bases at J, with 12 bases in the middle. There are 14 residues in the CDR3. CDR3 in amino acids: CASSLPARGETQYF. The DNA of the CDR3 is TGTGCCAGCAGCTTACCCGCGAGGGGGGAGACCCAGTACTTC.

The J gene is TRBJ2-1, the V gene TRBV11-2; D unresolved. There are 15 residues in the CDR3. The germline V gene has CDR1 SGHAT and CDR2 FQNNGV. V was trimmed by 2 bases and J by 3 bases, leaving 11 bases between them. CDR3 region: CASSLRAPNYNEQFF. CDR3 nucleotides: TGTGCCAGCAGCTTACGAGCCCCTAACTACAATGAGCAGTTCTTC.

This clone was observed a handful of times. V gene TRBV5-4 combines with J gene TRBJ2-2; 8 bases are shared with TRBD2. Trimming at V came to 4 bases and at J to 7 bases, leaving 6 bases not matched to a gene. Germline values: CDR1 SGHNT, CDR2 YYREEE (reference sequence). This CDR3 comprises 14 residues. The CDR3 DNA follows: TGTGCCAGCAGCACCCCGGGACTAGTCGGGGAGCTGTTTTTT. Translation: CASSTPGLVGELFF.

The CDR3 nucleotides are TGCGCCAGCAGTGAAGTTCGGGACAGCGTCTCCTACACCTTC. Translated: CASSEVRDSVSYTF. The chain has TRBV10-1 and TRBJ1-2; 7 bases agree with TRBD1. This CDR3 has 14 residues. Germline V lookup: CDR1 WNHNN, CDR2 SYGVQD (reference sequence). The V segment lost 3 bases and the J segment 10 bases; nucleotides outside the gene matches: 11.

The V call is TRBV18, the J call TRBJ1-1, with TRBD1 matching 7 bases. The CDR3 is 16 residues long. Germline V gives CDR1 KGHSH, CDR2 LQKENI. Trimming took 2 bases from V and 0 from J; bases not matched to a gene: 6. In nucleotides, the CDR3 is TGTGCCAGCTCACCAATGGCAGGGGGTATGAACACTGAAGCTTTCTTT. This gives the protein CASSPMAGGMNTEAFF. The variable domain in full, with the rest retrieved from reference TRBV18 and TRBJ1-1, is NAGVMQNPRHLVRRRGQEARLRCSPMKGHSHVYWYRQLPEEGLKFMVYLQKENIIDESGMPKERFSAEFPKEGPSILRIQQVVRGDSAAYFCASSPMAGGMNTEAFFGQGTRLTVV.

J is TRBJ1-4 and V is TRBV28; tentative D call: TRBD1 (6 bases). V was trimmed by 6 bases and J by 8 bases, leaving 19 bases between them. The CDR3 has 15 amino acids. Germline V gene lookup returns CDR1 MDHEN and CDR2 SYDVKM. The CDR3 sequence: CASSLIQGLVEKLFF. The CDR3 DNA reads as TGTGCCAGCAGCCTTATACAGGGCCTGGTAGAAAAACTGTTTTTT.